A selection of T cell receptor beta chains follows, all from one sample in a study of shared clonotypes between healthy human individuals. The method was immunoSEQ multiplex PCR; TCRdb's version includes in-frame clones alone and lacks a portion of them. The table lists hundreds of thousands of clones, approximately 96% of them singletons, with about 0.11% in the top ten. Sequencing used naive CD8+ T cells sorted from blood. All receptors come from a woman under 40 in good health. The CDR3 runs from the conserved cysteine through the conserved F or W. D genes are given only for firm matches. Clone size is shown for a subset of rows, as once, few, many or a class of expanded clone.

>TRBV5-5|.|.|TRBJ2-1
TGTGCCAGCAGCTTGGACACGGCCTACAATGAGCAGTTCTTC
CASSLDTAYNEQFF
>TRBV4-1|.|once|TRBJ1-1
TGCGCCAGCAGCCAGGGGGATGAAGCTTTCTTT
CASSQGDEAFF
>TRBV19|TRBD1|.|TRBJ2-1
TGTGCCAGTAGTTTGGGACAGGGGAATGAGCAGTTCTTC
CASSLGQGNEQFF
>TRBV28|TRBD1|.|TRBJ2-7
TGTGCCAGCAACAGGGGGGCGGGATTCGCCTACGAGCAGTACTTC
CASNRGAGFAYEQYF
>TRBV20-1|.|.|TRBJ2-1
TGCAGTGCTTTCGGACCAAATGAGCAGTTCTTC
CSAFGPNEQFF
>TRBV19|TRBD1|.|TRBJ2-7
TGTGCCAGTAGTATGCTTGGGGGAGGATCGGTGGGACAGGGGAGAGACGAGCAGTACTTC
CASSMLGGGSVGQGRDEQYF
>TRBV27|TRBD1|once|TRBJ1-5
TGTGCCAGCAGCCCGGGACAGGGTTACCAGCCCCAGCATTTT
CASSPGQGYQPQHF
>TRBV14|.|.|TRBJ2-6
TGTGCCAGCAGCCAAGATTTTGGAGGAGCGGCGGGGGCCAACGTCCTGACTTTC
CASSQDFGGAAGANVLTF
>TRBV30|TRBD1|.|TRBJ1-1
TGTGCCTGGAGTGTAACAGGGGAAGATTTCTTT
CAWSVTGEDFF
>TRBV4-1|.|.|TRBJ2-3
TGCGCCAGCAGCCAAGAGGAGGGGGTCGGAGATACGCAGTATTTT
CASSQEEGVGDTQYF
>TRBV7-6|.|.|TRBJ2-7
TGTGCCAGCAGCCCGGACTCGGCCTTATCTTACGAGCAGTACTTC
CASSPDSALSYEQYF
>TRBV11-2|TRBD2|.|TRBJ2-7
TGTGCCAGCAGCTTAGCCTGGACTAGCGGGAGTGGAGAGCAGTACTTC
CASSLAWTSGSGEQYF
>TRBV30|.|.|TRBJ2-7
TGTGCCTGGAGTCCCCTATCCGCCTACGAGCAGTACTTC
CAWSPLSAYEQYF
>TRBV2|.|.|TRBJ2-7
TGTGCCAGCAGTGCCGCTGCCCCCCACGAGCAGTACTTC
CASSAAAPHEQYF
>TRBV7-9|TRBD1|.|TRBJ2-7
TGTGCCAGCAGCCCTTCACGGGACAGGGCGTCCTACGAGCAGTACTTC
CASSPSRDRASYEQYF
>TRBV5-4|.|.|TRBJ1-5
TGTGCCAGCAGCTCCCGCAGCCCCAATCAGCCCCAGCATTTT
CASSSRSPNQPQHF
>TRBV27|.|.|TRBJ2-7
TGTGCCAGCAGTCCAATTGACTATTACTACGAGCAGTACTTC
CASSPIDYYYEQYF
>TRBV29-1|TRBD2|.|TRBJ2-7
TGCAGCGTTCAGAATAGCGGGACCTACGAGCAGTACTTC
CSVQNSGTYEQYF
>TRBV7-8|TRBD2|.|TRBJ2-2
TGTGCCAGCAGCTTGGGACTAGCGGGAGTCACCGGGGAGCTGTTTTTT
CASSLGLAGVTGELFF
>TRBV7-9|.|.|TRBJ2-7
TGTGCCAGCAGCCAAGGACTTCTTAGCTCCTACGAGCAGTACTTC
CASSQGLLSSYEQYF
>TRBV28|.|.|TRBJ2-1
TGTGCCAGCAGTACTCCACAGAATAAGGACGATGAGCAGTTCTTC
CASSTPQNKDDEQFF
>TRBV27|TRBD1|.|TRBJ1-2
TGTGCCAGCAGTTTATCGGACAGGGGGCTGTTTGGCTACACCTTC
CASSLSDRGLFGYTF
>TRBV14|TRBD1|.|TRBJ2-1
TGTGCCAGCAGCGAACCGGGACAGGGGGGCAATGAGCAGTTCTTC
CASSEPGQGGNEQFF
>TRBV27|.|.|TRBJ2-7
TGTGCCAGCAGTTTACGAGGGATTGGCTACGAGCAGTACTTC
CASSLRGIGYEQYF
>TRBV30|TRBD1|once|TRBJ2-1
TGTGCCTGGAGACCGGGACAGATATTCTACAATGAGCAGTTCTTC
CAWRPGQIFYNEQFF
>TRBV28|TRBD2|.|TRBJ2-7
TGTGCCAGCAGTTTAGGGACTAGCGGCTACGAGCAGTACTTC
CASSLGTSGYEQYF
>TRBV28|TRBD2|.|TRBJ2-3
TGTGCCAGCAGTTCCAGACTAGCGGGTGGCACAGATACGCAGTATTTT
CASSSRLAGGTDTQYF
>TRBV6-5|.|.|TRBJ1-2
TGTGCCAGCAGCCCTGACCGGTCCTATGGCTACACCTTC
CASSPDRSYGYTF
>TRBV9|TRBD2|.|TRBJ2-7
TGTGCCAGCAGCGTCGAGGCGGGAGCCATCTACGAGCAGTACTTC
CASSVEAGAIYEQYF